This entry features one T cell receptor (beta chain) sequence. CDR3 length: 14 amino acids. The V gene end was trimmed by 8 bases and the J gene end by 6 bases; junction bases not matched to a gene: 11. Germline CDR1 and CDR2: MRHNA and SNTAGT. This entry comes from a study of blood T cell repertoires in COVID-19. Study-level information: The samples span acute and convalescent COVID-19 from the United States, Italy and Spain. Sources were T cells, B-cell-depleted T cells, or PBMCs; the material itself was cDNA or gDNA.

Authors' data handling: Reference gene primer amplification yielded estimated nucleated cell counts. Generated by immunoSEQ multiplex PCR, the TCRdb table keeps only in-frame clones and is missing some. The V and J calls and clone size are taken from that table; D and trimming were inferred from the DNA. This sample carries some 410,000 clones, around 89% of them seen once, and the ten largest clones take approximately 1%. This receptor was obtained from a woman aged 25 to 39 with acute COVID-19. Sequences were obtained from PBMCs or T cells enriched from blood (not recorded which). The chain links TRBV6-4 to TRBJ2-7; TRBD1 matches 9 bases. CDR3 bases: TGTGCCAGCGGACTGCGGGACAGGGAAACCGAGCAGTACTTC. As protein: CASGLRDRETEQYF.